The entry that follows covers one T cell receptor (beta chain) sequence. No antigen is known for it. Per-base quality was not reported, and no clone a single base away is much larger than it. Graves' hyperthyroidism was defined as stable when no progression to ophthalmopathy occurred over 18 months of follow-up. Hyperthyroidism patients were aged 18 to 65 years and newly diagnosed, with disease duration of less than 2 months. Any patient with an uncontrolled infection, another autoimmune disease, pregnancy or lactation was excluded. Clinical symptoms, serum thyroxine and TRAb, thyroid ultrasound, and orbital computed tomography formed the basis for the diagnoses. Ficoll-Paque density gradient centrifugation was used to isolate PBMCs from approximately 11 ml of fresh peripheral blood. Total RNA was extracted using Trizol reagent, and RNA quality was assessed on an Agilent 2100 Bioanalyzer. These data belong to a study of T cells in Graves' hyperthyroidism and ophthalmopathy (dated by TCRdb to between 2018 and 2020). For the wider study: Peripheral blood was collected at initial diagnosis, before any treatment. Following sampling, methimazole starting at 30 mg daily was given to hyperthyroidism patients, and high-dose intravenous methylprednisolone was given to ophthalmopathy patients. Prospective prediction of ophthalmopathy was tested in an independent validation cohort consisting of some 18 hyperthyroidism patients and 15 or so patients who later progressed to ophthalmopathy. The roughly 90 discovery patients were divided at random into training and test sets in a 7:3 ratio. In addition, the study compared T-cell repertoires in thyroid tissue and in blood from roughly 6 Graves' hyperthyroidism patients. A discovery cohort of roughly 100 patients, approximately 44 with Graves' ophthalmopathy and 55 to 60 with stable Graves' hyperthyroidism, was used to find distinguishing TCR V-J signatures. The paper describes TCR Vbeta CDR3 sequencing of 135 peripheral blood samples, made up of fewer than 50 ophthalmopathy patients, 70 to 75 hyperthyroidism patients and 17 progressor patients.

Study-wide findings and limitations: Sample size was not statistically predetermined, and blinding of investigators to group allocation was not performed. During validation, the model predicted progression to ophthalmopathy a median of about 6.5 months ahead of onset, with roughly 65% sensitivity and about 72% specificity. Ophthalmopathy was separated from stable hyperthyroidism by a 13 V-J signature model, with around 88% sensitivity and approximately 81% specificity obtained in cross-validation and 80%/75% obtained in testing. Most expanded thyroid clonotypes (frequency above 0.001) were also detected in blood, suggesting blood repertoires may reflect thyroid immune responses.

The CDR3 runs 11 residues from the cysteine to the phenylalanine. Of all the DNA, just the CDR3 is kept, 33 bases in frame from base 1. V is reduced by 11 bases and J by 9 bases, leaving a spacing of 15 bases between them. Looking up the germline V gene yields CDR1 MNHEY and CDR2 SVGEGT. Amplification of TCR beta CDR3 regions was carried out from RNA transcripts. For the first round of RT-PCR on the TCR CDR3, the HTBI primer set was used together with the Qiagen OneStep RT-PCR kit. The libraries were constructed in a second round of multiplex PCR and then size-selected and purified. Sequencing of the libraries was done on an Illumina HiSeq2000 using paired-end 100 bp reads. The paper's processing steps were these. SOAPnuke was used to process the raw data, throwing out any read that contained adapters or uncalled bases, had a mean Phred below 15, or lacked an exact constant-primer or identifier match. COPE v1.2.5 was used to merge high-quality paired reads, and clonotypes were defined as unique nucleotide sequences. MiTCR v1.1 was used to align clonotypes to the IMGT TRBV, TRBD and TRBJ reference segments. The analysis included only V-J combinations with a frequency above 0.0001, which together covered more than 98% of the repertoires. The TCS score was defined as F50 (clonal expansion) divided by E x V (chaos), with BLOSUM62-based TCRdist calculated between CDR3 peptides within each V-J. Welch's t-statistics and random forest reduced 500 to 550 V-J features to some 14, which were used in a naive Bayes classifier (R e1071). Using fastp at Q25 and MiXCR, TCRdb reprocessed the public reads and kept productive beta chains. Entries that share a CDR3 protein sequence are merged under the most common genes and DNA. The authors' filters were not applied to this entry. This sample lists under 350,000 distinct CDR3 sequences; roughly a fifth were detected once. The top ten hold about 50% of the sample.

The TCR was taken from a woman aged 50 to 65 with Graves' hyperthyroidism. The chain employs TRBV6-2 or TRBV6-3 and TRBJ2-3, with the D gene call left open. Sequencing was performed on blood. The sequence in DNA is TGTGCCGGAAACCTGGGAAGGACGCAGTATTTT. This yields the protein CAGNLGRTQYF.